A selection of T cell receptor beta chains follows, all from one sample in a study of T cells after yellow fever vaccination. TCRdb re-analysed the 5' RACE reads in MiXCR, keeping a single row per CDR3 protein. The sample comprises about 510,000 distinct CDR3 sequences, roughly 22% of which are singletons, and less than 20% rests with the top ten. Sequenced here: PBMCs, sampled around 3 weeks after the first yellow fever vaccination. All receptors come from a man between 18 and 29 years old who received the YFV17D yellow fever vaccine. CDR3s include the opening cysteine and the closing phenylalanine or tryptophan. Not all rows give a size; the values are once, few, many and, for expanded clones, a class.

clone_size	v_call	j_call	cdr3_aa
-	TRBV7-2	TRBJ2-4	CASSAYPLLADKNIQYF
-	TRBV27	TRBJ2-3	CASSYLAGGSDTQYF
-	TRBV18	TRBJ2-1	CASSPPGLATYNEQFF
-	TRBV18	TRBJ2-3	CASSRPFLPNREGERTDTQYF
-	TRBV20-1	TRBJ2-5	CSASAGQETQYF
many	TRBV5-6	TRBJ2-7	CASSLVRAGNYEQYF
-	TRBV12-3/TRBV12-4	TRBJ2-3	CASAIQGQAITDTQYF
few	TRBV20-1	TRBJ1-5	CSARLLGEPQHF
-	TRBV6-1	TRBJ2-5	CASGLADYQETQYF
few	TRBV6-2/TRBV6-3	TRBJ2-7	CASFDSFKEQYF
-	TRBV18	TRBJ2-4	CASSPRTGLAKNIQYF
few	TRBV10-3	TRBJ2-3	CAIRTTGGETDTQYF
-	TRBV13	TRBJ1-1	CASSYQGATEAFF
-	TRBV12-3/TRBV12-4	TRBJ1-2	CASSPVGSDGYTF
once	TRBV7-8	TRBJ1-6	CASSLARVQGPSPLHF
-	TRBV3-1	TRBJ2-7	CASSPTYILSYEQYF
few	TRBV7-2	TRBJ2-3	CASSDPGRRSDTQYF
-	TRBV7-2	TRBJ2-3	CASSLGVAGGTDTQYF
few	TRBV3-1	TRBJ1-1	CASSQSSEAFF
-	TRBV20-1	TRBJ1-2	CSAKPGQQRDYTF
few	TRBV29-1	TRBJ1-1	CSGGGLAEAFF
few	TRBV20-1	TRBJ2-1	CSAPWTSGNEQFF
few	TRBV5-1	TRBJ1-1	CASSLGGAGMASTEAFF
-	TRBV27	TRBJ2-3	CASSLFASGGLDTQYF
-	TRBV7-3	TRBJ1-5	CASSLPGQGLGQPQHF
few	TRBV7-2	TRBJ2-7	CASSPQRLSYEQYF
-	TRBV21-1	TRBJ2-3	CASSKFRDGDTQYF
-	TRBV7-2	TRBJ2-2	CASSIGIETTGELFF
-	TRBV29-1	TRBJ2-7	CSARRDSYEQYF
-	TRBV20-1	TRBJ2-3	CSARASSGAVDTQYF
-	TRBV6-5	TRBJ1-2	CASSFGQGLAYGYTF
-	TRBV3-1	TRBJ1-2	CASSLTQNYGYTF
few	TRBV15	TRBJ2-7	CATSRGQGGYEQYF
-	TRBV20-1	TRBJ1-5	CSVPQGLNNQPQHF
few	TRBV5-1	TRBJ1-1	CASSTGPSTEAFF
-	TRBV4-1	TRBJ1-5	CASSHLPGQPQHF
-	TRBV11-2	TRBJ2-3	CASSHGGAGNTQYF
many	TRBV20-1	TRBJ2-7	CSAPPGQGTYEQYF
-	TRBV7-2	TRBJ2-5	CASSLGPPAPQETQYF
few	TRBV9	TRBJ2-7	CASSVVGFPGDEQYF
-	TRBV7-9	TRBJ2-1	CASSPTTGGTYNEQFF
few	TRBV7-2	TRBJ2-4	CASSRGQVAKNIQYF
many	TRBV7-2	TRBJ1-6	CASSPRNSPLHF
few	TRBV7-2	TRBJ2-1	CASSFNPHNLYEQFF
once	TRBV15	TRBJ2-7	CASAVEGRYEQYF
-	TRBV5-5	TRBJ2-2	CASSLGPLGPGELFF
few	TRBV20-1	TRBJ2-3	CSARRIILTDTQYF
-	TRBV20-1	TRBJ2-7	CFARRAGGANYEQYF